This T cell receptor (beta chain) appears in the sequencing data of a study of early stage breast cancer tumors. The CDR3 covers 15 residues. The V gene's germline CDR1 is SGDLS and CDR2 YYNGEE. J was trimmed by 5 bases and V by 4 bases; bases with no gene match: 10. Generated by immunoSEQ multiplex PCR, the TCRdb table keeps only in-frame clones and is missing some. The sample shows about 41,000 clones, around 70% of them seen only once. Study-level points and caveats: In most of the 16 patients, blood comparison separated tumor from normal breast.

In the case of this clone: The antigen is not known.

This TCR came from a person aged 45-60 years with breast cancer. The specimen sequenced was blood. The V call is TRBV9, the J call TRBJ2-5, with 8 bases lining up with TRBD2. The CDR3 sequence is CASSPGAGAGETQYF. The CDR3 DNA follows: TGTGCCAGCAGCCCGGGAGCGGGAGCGGGGGAGACCCAGTACTTC.